These 30 T cell receptor beta chains were sequenced from one sample in a study of blood T cell repertoires in COVID-19. The data were produced by immunoSEQ multiplex PCR, yet TCRdb's version contains in-frame clones alone and is incomplete. The top ten clones hold 3.9% of a sample with 55,000 to 90,000 clones, around 87% of them seen once. The specimen sequenced was peripheral blood. Receptors were obtained from a man in his sixties or seventies with active COVID-19.

CDR3 sequence: CASSATGGPDTQYF. The CDR3 nucleotides read TGTGCCAGCAGCGCGACAGGGGGCCCAGATACGCAGTATTTT. The V call is TRBV9, the J call TRBJ2-3; 10 nucleotides agree with TRBD1. The length of the CDR3 is 14 residues. The germline V gene encodes CDR1 SGDLS and CDR2 YYNGEE. J lost 4 bases, V lost 3 bases, and 2 bases had no gene match.

V is TRBV18 and J is TRBJ2-1, with 11 nucleotides matching TRBD2. Germline V gene sequence: CDR1 KGHSH, CDR2 LQKENI. V shed 4 bases, J shed 2 bases, and the junction held 4 bases outside the gene matches. CDR3 length: 16 residues. CDR3 in amino acids: CASSHTLAGAYNEQFF. In DNA form, the CDR3 reads TGTGCCAGCTCACACACACTAGCGGGAGCCTACAATGAGCAGTTCTTC.

V gene TRBV19 combines with J gene TRBJ2-7, with 12 bases fitting TRBD1. This CDR3 is 15 amino acids long. Germline CDR1 LNHDA, CDR2 SQIVND (reference sequence). V was pared by 1 base and J by 7 bases, with 5 bases of the junction left unmatched. The CDR3: CASSIGGQGAREQYF. CDR3 DNA: TGTGCCAGTAGTATAGGGGGACAGGGGGCGCGGGAGCAGTACTTC. Looking up the rest from reference TRBV19 and TRBJ2-7 gives the full variable domain: DGGITQSPKYLFRKEGQNVTLSCEQNLNHDAMYWYRQDPGQGLRLIYYSQIVNDFQKGDIAEGYSVSREKKESFPLTVTSAQKNPTAFYLCASSIGGQGAREQYFGPGTRLTVT.

As regards this clone: Mismatch with germline at one junction end may stem from a read error. The CDR3 is CASSPLASGYNEQFF. DNA for the CDR3: TGTGCTAGCAGCCCCCTCGCGTCAGGCTACAATGAGCAGTTCTTC. The J gene is TRBJ2-1, the V gene TRBV7-7; no firm D call. The germline CDR1 and CDR2 sequences are SSHAT and FNYEAQ (reference sequence). The CDR3 is 15 residues long.

V usage is TRBV4-1 and J usage is TRBJ1-2, with 11 bases fitting TRBD1. Germline V CDR1 and CDR2: MGHRA, YSYEKL. This CDR3 has 14 residues. V was clipped by 4 bases and J by 11 bases; unmatched bases: 9. The DNA for the CDR3 is TGCGCCAGCAGCCGACTTGGGACAGGGGGTGGGTACACCTTC. Amino acids: CASSRLGTGGGYTF.

The chain recombines TRBV24-1 with TRBJ2-1; TRBD1 matches at 9 bases. V lost 4 bases to trimming and J lost 8 bases; unmatched junction nucleotides: 8. The length of the CDR3 is 15 residues. Germline V gene lookup returns CDR1 KGHDR and CDR2 SFDVKD. The CDR3 DNA reads TGTGCCACCAGTGAAGGGGACAGGGCGGGCGATGAGCAGTTCTTC. Protein product: CATSEGDRAGDEQFF.

The chain joins TRBV6-2 or TRBV6-3 to TRBJ2-5, with 7 bases fitting TRBD2. The CDR3 runs 13 residues. CDR1 and CDR2 from the germline V gene are MNHEY and SVGEGT. V lost 5 bases and J lost 5; bases outside the gene matches: 5. CDR3 in DNA: TGTGCCAGCAGTGGGGGGGTCCGGGAGACCCAGTACTTC. Encoded protein: CASSGGVRETQYF.

The rearrangement uses TRBV7-2 and TRBJ1-3; 7 bases agree with TRBD1. This CDR3 region has 15 residues. The ends lost 5 bases at V and 4 bases at J; junction bases unmatched: 8. Germline CDR1 reads SGHTA; CDR2 reads FQGNSA. The CDR3 region has the DNA TGTGCCAGCAGCGGCCGCGGCAGGGGGGGAAACACCATATATTTT. Translated, it gives CASSGRGRGGNTIYF.

The V and J genes are TRBV21-1 and TRBJ2-7; the table's D gene call, TRBD2, was not cross checked with the DNA. TRBV21-1 is a listed pseudogene. This CDR3 comprises 17 residues. CDR3 DNA: TGTGCCAGCAGCCCGCCGCAACCCAGCGGACCCACCTACGAGCAGTACTTC. Its protein product is CASSPPQPSGPTYEQYF.

The rearrangement uses TRBV21-1 and TRBJ2-5; the table assigns TRBD2, which was not confirmed against the DNA. TRBV21-1 is a pseudogene segment. The CDR3 totals 19 residues. CDR3 coding DNA: TGTGCCAGCAGCAAAGGCCCCGGGACTAGCAGGGTGAACCAAGAGACCCAGTACTTC. Translating gives CASSKGPGTSRVNQETQYF.

The V gene is TRBV19, the J gene TRBJ1-1, with 7 nucleotides matching TRBD1. V lost 4 bases and J lost 1; bases outside the gene matches: 15. Germline V gene data show CDR1 as LNHDA and CDR2 as SQIVND (reference sequence). The CDR3 has 18 amino acids. The CDR3 nucleotides read TGTGCCAGTAGTAGCCCCCTATGGACGACAGGGCCGAACACTGAAGCTTTCTTT. This encodes CASSSPLWTTGPNTEAFF.

The chain joins TRBV6-5 to TRBJ2-5; 7 bases fit TRBD2. The ends lost 6 bases at V and 4 bases at J; junction bases unmatched: 8. CDR1 and CDR2 from the germline V gene are MNHEY and SVGAGI. CDR3 length: 14 residues. CDR3 region: CASSPGGGRETQYF. In DNA, the CDR3 is TGTGCCAGCAGCCCGGGAGGAGGGCGAGAGACCCAGTACTTC.

The chain employs TRBV7-3 and TRBJ2-1; tentatively, D is TRBD2 (5 bases). Trimming took 3 bases from V and 9 from J, leaving 12 bases between them. The germline CDR1 and CDR2 sequences are SGHTA and FQGTGA. This CDR3 is built from 13 residues. The CDR3 DNA follows: TGTGCCAGCAGCTTGGACGGGGTGGGTGAGCAGTTCTTC. Protein product: CASSLDGVGEQFF.

V is TRBV3-1 (or the pseudogene TRBV3-2) and J is TRBJ2-7, with a weak D call TRBD1 (5 bases). The CDR3 extends over 13 amino acids. The germline CDR1 and CDR2 sequences are LGHDT and YNNKEL (reference sequence). The ends were cut back, 4 bases at V and 1 base at J, with 8 bases in the middle. CDR3 residues: CASSRRQSYEQYF. In DNA form, the CDR3 reads TGTGCCAGCAGCCGCCGACAGTCCTACGAGCAGTACTTC.

Worth noting for this clone: The same CDR3 can be traced to other DNA sequences in this sample. The rearrangement uses TRBV5-1 and TRBJ2-5, with a weak D call TRBD1 (8 bases). V was cut by 7 bases and J by 5 bases, with 18 bases left in between. Germline-derived CDR1 and CDR2 are SGHRS and YFSETQ. The CDR3 has 14 amino acids. The CDR3 coding sequence is TGCGCCAGCTCCCTAACAGGGGGGGACGAGACCCAGTACTTC. As protein: CASSLTGGDETQYF. Full variable domain (outside the CDR3, taken from reference TRBV5-1 and TRBJ2-5): KAGVTQTPRYLIKTRGQQVTLSCSPISGHRSVSWYQQTPGQGLQFLFEYFSETQRNKGNFPGRFSGRQFSNSRSEMNVSTLELGDSALYLCASSLTGGDETQYFGPGTRLLVL.

The chain joins TRBV20-1 to TRBJ2-7, with 8 positions matching TRBD1. The CDR3 spans 14 residues. Germline-derived CDR1 and CDR2 are DFQATT and SNEGSKA (reference sequence). V lost 3 bases to trimming and J lost 7 bases; unmatched junction nucleotides: 11. The CDR3 region is CSASRATGAWEQYF. CDR3 nucleotide sequence: TGCAGTGCTAGTCGGGCGACAGGGGCCTGGGAGCAGTACTTC.

The table lists this clone with a few counts. The CDR3 spells CASSILGQGSSPLHF. For the CDR3, the DNA is TGTGCCAGTAGTATACTGGGACAGGGGAGTTCACCCCTCCACTTT. The V and J genes are TRBV19 and TRBJ1-6, with 10 bases that match TRBD1. From germline, CDR1 is LNHDA and CDR2 SQIVND (reference sequence). Trimming at V came to 2 bases and at J to 9 bases, leaving 4 bases not matched to a gene. The CDR3 loop spans 15 amino acids. Together with reference TRBV19 and TRBJ1-6, the CDR3 gives the full variable domain: DGGITQSPKYLFRKEGQNVTLSCEQNLNHDAMYWYRQDPGQGLRLIYYSQIVNDFQKGDIAEGYSVSREKKESFPLTVTSAQKNPTAFYLCASSILGQGSSPLHFGNGTRLTVT.

This clone showed up just once. The chain combines TRBV11-3 with TRBJ2-7, with a possible D match to TRBD1 (6 bases). Germline V lookup: CDR1 SGHNT, CDR2 YENEEA. This CDR3 spans 17 amino acids. V dropped 4 bases and J dropped 2 bases, with 21 bases sitting between them. The CDR3 DNA reads TGTGCCAGCAGCTCAGCACCGGTGTCCTGGGGGCCCTACGAGCAGTACTTC. As protein: CASSSAPVSWGPYEQYF.

The chain recombines TRBV7-2 with TRBJ1-6; possibly TRBD1 for D (6 bases). CDR1 and CDR2 (germline): SGHTA, FQGNSA. The CDR3 consists of 15 residues. V was trimmed by 3 bases and J by 7 bases, leaving 13 bases between them. This CDR3 is CASSFGQIRNSPLHF. The CDR3 nucleotides read TGTGCCAGCAGCTTTGGACAGATACGGAATTCACCCCTCCACTTT.

This clone was observed a handful of times. This chain joins TRBV5-4 and TRBJ1-1; D is perhaps TRBD1 (5 bases). The V and J ends lost 2 bases and 2 bases respectively, with 7 bases between them. The CDR3 extends over 13 amino acids. The germline V gene has CDR1 SGHNT and CDR2 YYREEE (reference sequence). The CDR3 region has the DNA TGTGCCAGCAGCTTCGGACACAACACTGAAGCTTTCTTT. This translates into CASSFGHNTEAFF. Full variable domain (remainder filled in from reference TRBV5-4 and TRBJ1-1): ETGVTQSPTHLIKTRGQQVTLRCSSQSGHNTVSWYQQALGQGPQFIFQYYREEENGRGNFPPRFSGLQFPNYSSELNVNALELDDSALYLCASSFGHNTEAFFGQGTRLTVV.

The rearrangement joins TRBV30 to TRBJ1-3, with a tentative D call TRBD1 (6 bases). The germline V gene encodes CDR1 GTSNPN and CDR2 SVGIG (reference sequence). V lost 4 bases, J lost 0 bases, and 7 bases lay in between. This CDR3 has 13 amino acids. The CDR3 is CAWNRDSGNTIYF. CDR3 in DNA: TGTGCCTGGAACAGGGACTCTGGAAACACCATATATTTT.

The chain employs TRBV5-4 and TRBJ2-3; the D gene is possibly TRBD2 (6 bases). Germline loops: CDR1 SGHNT, CDR2 YYREEE (reference sequence). The CDR3 is 16 residues long. V was clipped by 0 bases and J by 0 bases, with 11 bases between them. CDR3 sequence: CASSLGETRSTDTQYF. As DNA, the CDR3 is TGTGCCAGCAGCTTGGGTGAGACTAGGAGCACAGATACGCAGTATTTT.

The V and J genes are TRBV11-2 and TRBJ2-5; 8 bases agree with TRBD2. V gave up 5 bases and J gave up 7 bases; unmatched junction bases: 15. Looked up from germline, CDR1 is SGHAT and CDR2 is FQNNGV. The CDR3 covers 16 residues. The CDR3 spells CASSLSGGAGDVTQYF. The CDR3 DNA is TGTGCCAGCAGCCTTTCGGGGGGAGCGGGAGATGTGACCCAGTACTTC.

The chain joins TRBV7-2 to TRBJ1-2; 7 nucleotides match TRBD1. There are 12 residues in the CDR3. J lost 6 bases, V lost 5 bases, and 3 bases had no gene match. Germline V gives CDR1 SGHTA, CDR2 FQGNSA. The CDR3 DNA sequence: TGTGCCAGCAGCCCCACAGGGGATGGCTACACCTTC. This codes for CASSPTGDGYTF.

The chain uses TRBV9 and TRBJ2-2, with D uncertain. Germline V gene sequence: CDR1 SGDLS, CDR2 YYNGEE. V gave up 0 bases and J gave up 4 bases, with 10 bases separating them. This CDR3 spans 15 amino acids. The CDR3 bases are TGTGCCAGCAGCGTAGCTCCGACGGGCACCGGGGAGCTGTTTTTT. Its translation is CASSVAPTGTGELFF.

This clone has just a few counts. The rearrangement uses TRBV4-2 and TRBJ2-1, with D maybe TRBD2 (6 bases). Germline CDR1 and CDR2: LGHNA and YNFKEQ. This CDR3 region has 17 residues. V was pared by 1 base and J by 1 base, with 14 bases between. In DNA, the CDR3 is TGTGCCAGCAGCCAAGTCTCGGGGCGGGGTTCCTACAATGAGCAGTTCTTC. Amino acid sequence: CASSQVSGRGSYNEQFF.

The chain links TRBV18 to TRBJ2-2; TRBD1 aligns across 7 bases. This CDR3 has 15 residues. J lost 2 bases, V lost 5 bases, and 5 bases had no gene match. Germline V lookup: CDR1 KGHSH, CDR2 LQKENI. The CDR3 DNA is TGTGCCAGCTCAGGGGACAGACGCAACACCGGGGAGCTGTTTTTT. It yields the protein CASSGDRRNTGELFF.

In this sample, this clone turned up a few times. This chain connects TRBV3-1 (or the pseudogene TRBV3-2) to TRBJ2-1, with 8 bases fitting TRBD2. V lost 1 base to trimming and J lost 4 bases; unmatched junction nucleotides: 3. The germline gives CDR1 LGHDT, CDR2 YNNKEL (reference sequence). This CDR3 spans 15 amino acids. The CDR3 loop is CASSQGTGGYNEQFF. The DNA for the CDR3 is TGTGCCAGCAGCCAAGGGACGGGGGGGTACAATGAGCAGTTCTTC.

V and J are TRBV19 and TRBJ2-5; perhaps TRBD1 as D (5 bases). V was pared by 3 bases and J by 2 bases, with 7 bases between. The CDR3 sequence is 13 residues long. From germline, CDR1 is LNHDA and CDR2 SQIVND (reference sequence). CDR3 residues: CASSIQGQETQYF. In nucleotides, the CDR3 is TGTGCCAGTAGTATTCAGGGACAAGAGACCCAGTACTTC.

The chain employs TRBV24-1 and TRBJ2-3; 12 bases are a match to TRBD1. The CDR3 length is 16 residues. Germline trimming cut 4 bases from V and 4 bases from J; bases unmatched to any gene: 5. Per the germline V gene, CDR1 is KGHDR and CDR2 is SFDVKD. CDR3 bases: TGTGCCACCAGTGACCGGGACAGGGGGCGAGCAGATACGCAGTATTTT. Amino acids: CATSDRDRGRADTQYF.